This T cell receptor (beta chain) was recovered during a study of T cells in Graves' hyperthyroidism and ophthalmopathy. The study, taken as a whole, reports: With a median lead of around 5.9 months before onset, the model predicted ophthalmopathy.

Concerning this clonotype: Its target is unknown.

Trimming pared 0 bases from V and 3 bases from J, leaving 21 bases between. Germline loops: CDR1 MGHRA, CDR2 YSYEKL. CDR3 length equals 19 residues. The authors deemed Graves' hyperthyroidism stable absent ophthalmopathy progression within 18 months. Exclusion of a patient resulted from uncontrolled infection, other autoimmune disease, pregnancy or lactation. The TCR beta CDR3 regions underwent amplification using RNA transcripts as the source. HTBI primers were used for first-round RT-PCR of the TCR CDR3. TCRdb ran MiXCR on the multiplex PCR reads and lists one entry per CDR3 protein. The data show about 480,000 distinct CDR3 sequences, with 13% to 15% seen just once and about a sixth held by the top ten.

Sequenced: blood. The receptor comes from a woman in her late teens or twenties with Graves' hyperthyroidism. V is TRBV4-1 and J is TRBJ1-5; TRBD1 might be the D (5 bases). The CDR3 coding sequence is TGCGCCAGCAGCCAAGAAAACTCGGGACCGCCGGCTTACAATCAGCCCCAGCATTTT. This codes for CASSQENSGPPAYNQPQHF.